A selection of T cell receptor beta chains follows, all from one sample in a study of cytomegalovirus exposure and HLA in healthy donors. Sequenced by immunoSEQ multiplex PCR; TCRdb stores in-frame clones only, minus some. The repertoire includes approximately 91,000 clones, roughly 60% of them detected once, and about 2.3% sits in the top ten. Sample: PBMCs. The receptors shown here come from a human donor in good health. Each CDR3 is given with its conserved first and last residue. D genes are given only for firm matches. Size values are once, few and many counts, or a class for expanded clones, and some rows have none.

d_call	clone_size	v_call	j_call	cdr3_nt	cdr3_aa
TRBD1	few	TRBV29-1	TRBJ2-7	TGCAGCGTTGACGGACAGGGGGCCTACGAGCAGTACTTC	CSVDGQGAYEQYF
TRBD1	-	TRBV7-9	TRBJ1-3	TGTGCCAGCAGCCCCCCACAGGGGGCGCCTGGAAACACCATATATTTT	CASSPPQGAPGNTIYF
-	-	TRBV27	TRBJ1-1	TGTGCCAGCAGTCCTAAAGCCCCGATTTGGACTGAAGCTTTCTTT	CASSPKAPIWTEAFF
-	-	TRBV6-1	TRBJ1-3	TGTGCCAGCAGTGCTCAGTCCGACTCTGGAAACACCATATATTTT	CASSAQSDSGNTIYF
-	-	TRBV11-2	TRBJ2-1	TGTGCCAGCAGCTTTGCCCCCGATAGCGCCCTGAGCTCCTACAATGAGCAGTTCTTC	CASSFAPDSALSSYNEQFF
TRBD1	once	TRBV6-1	TRBJ1-1	TGTGCCAGCAGTGAATTCAGGGGGCGAACGGGCAACACTGAAGCTTTCTTT	CASSEFRGRTGNTEAFF
TRBD2	-	TRBV11-3	TRBJ2-5	TGTGCCAGCAGCTTTAGAAGCGGGGGTGTCCAAGAGACCCAGTACTTC	CASSFRSGGVQETQYF
-	-	TRBV7-8	TRBJ2-1	TGTGCCAGCAGCTTAGCGCCAGGGGTAGGTAATGAGCAGTTCTTC	CASSLAPGVGNEQFF
-	-	TRBV6-5	TRBJ1-1	TGTGCCAGCAGTTCAGGATCAGGAATTAACACTGAAGCTTTCTTT	CASSSGSGINTEAFF
TRBD2	few	TRBV4-1	TRBJ2-1	TGCGCCAGCAGCCTCTCCGGCGGGAGCTCCTACAATGAGCAGTTCTTC	CASSLSGGSSYNEQFF
TRBD2	-	TRBV18	TRBJ2-1	TGTGCCAGCTCACCGAATAGCGGGGGACTCTACAATGAGCAGTTCTTC	CASSPNSGGLYNEQFF
-	-	TRBV9	TRBJ1-6	TGTGCCAGCAGCGTAGATGGCAGGGATAATTCACCCCTCCACTTT	CASSVDGRDNSPLHF
-	-	TRBV6-1	TRBJ1-5	TGTGCCAGCAGTGGGGGGCCAGGGCGCCCCGGCAATCAGCCCCAGCATTTT	CASSGGPGRPGNQPQHF
-	once	TRBV11-2	TRBJ1-2	TGTGCCAGCAGCCCCCGAACAGGGATCAACTATGGCCACACCTTC	CASSPRTGINYGHTF
TRBD1	-	TRBV7-9	TRBJ2-2	TGTGCCAGCAGCTTAGCGTCCAGGGGGCGAACTGGCGGGGAGCTGTTTTTT	CASSLASRGRTGGELFF
-	-	TRBV30	TRBJ1-5	TGTGCCTGGACTAAAAATAGCGGGCAGCCCCAGCATTTT	CAWTKNSGQPQHF
-	-	TRBV30	TRBJ2-3	TGTGCCTGGACAGGCACAGATACGCAGTATTTT	CAWTGTDTQYF
-	-	TRBV2	TRBJ2-5	TGTGCCAGCAGTGATTACAGCCAAGAGACCCAGTACTTC	CASSDYSQETQYF
-	-	TRBV18	TRBJ1-2	TGTGCCAGCTCACCGGACAGCTATGGCTACACCTTC	CASSPDSYGYTF
-	-	TRBV19	TRBJ1-5	TGTGCCAGTAGAATACAGGGTCTAAGCAATCAGCCCCAGCATTTT	CASRIQGLSNQPQHF
TRBD2	-	TRBV14	TRBJ2-1	TGTGCCAGCAGCAGACGGGGGGGCCTTTCGGATGAGCAGTTCTTC	CASSRRGGLSDEQFF
-	-	TRBV7-2	TRBJ1-3	TGTGCCAGCAGCTTACCGGGACTGTCTGGAAACACCATATATTTT	CASSLPGLSGNTIYF
TRBD1	-	TRBV6-6	TRBJ1-5	TGTGCCAGCAGTTACTCGAAACAGGGGGCAGGGCAGCCCCAGCATTTT	CASSYSKQGAGQPQHF
-	few	TRBV29-1	TRBJ2-1	TGCAGCGTTCCGGAGCGTGAGCAGTTCTTC	CSVPEREQFF
-	once	TRBV30	TRBJ1-1	TGTGCCTGGAGTGTACAGGGCCAAAACACTGAAGCTTTCTTT	CAWSVQGQNTEAFF
TRBD2	-	TRBV9	TRBJ2-5	TGTGCCAGCAGCGTAGCGGGGGGGCTGGAGACCCAGTACTTC	CASSVAGGLETQYF
-	-	TRBV4-3	TRBJ2-3	TGCGCCAGCAGCCAAGATCTCCGGGGGTTCCTCACAGATACGCAGTATTTT	CASSQDLRGFLTDTQYF
-	few	TRBV18	TRBJ2-7	TGTGCCAGCTCACCTTTCGGAGGGGGCAGGACCAACGAGCAGTACTTC	CASSPFGGGRTNEQYF
TRBD1	-	TRBV9	TRBJ1-2	TGTGCCAGCAGCGGAACTGTTATTAGGGACAGCACTAACTATGGCTACACCTTC	CASSGTVIRDSTNYGYTF
-	-	TRBV9	TRBJ1-6	TGTGCCAGAAGCGTAGGAGCGGGTCCTAATTCACCCCTCCACTTT	CARSVGAGPNSPLHF
-	-	TRBV7-9	TRBJ2-7	TGTGCCAGCAGCCTTGCAGGGATCGAGCAGTACTTC	CASSLAGIEQYF
TRBD1	-	TRBV5-5	TRBJ2-7	TGTGCCACCACCTCCGGGACAGGGGGCTCCCCTAGCTCCTACGAGCAGTACTTC	CATTSGTGGSPSSYEQYF
-	few	TRBV9	TRBJ1-2	TGTGCCAGCAGCGTAGGAGGGCAGAACTATGGCTACACCTTC	CASSVGGQNYGYTF
TRBD2	-	TRBV7-9	TRBJ2-5	TGTGCCAGCAGCACGGGGACTAGCGGGGGTGAGACCCAGTACTTC	CASSTGTSGGETQYF
-	-	TRBV4-1	TRBJ2-3	TGCGCCAGCAGCCGGAAGGAGAGTGAAGATACGCAGTATTTT	CASSRKESEDTQYF
-	-	TRBV7-4	TRBJ1-5	TGTGCCAGCAGCTTACCCAGGGGTCAGCCCCAGCATTTT	CASSLPRGQPQHF
TRBD1	few	TRBV30	TRBJ1-2	TGTGCCTGGGTTCAGACAGGGGAAAGCTATGGCTACACCTTC	CAWVQTGESYGYTF
-	-	TRBV11-2	TRBJ1-2	TGTGCCAGCAGCTTGGCGGGGCGTGGCTACACCTTC	CASSLAGRGYTF
-	-	TRBV5-1	TRBJ2-3	TGCGCCAGCAGCTTGGGGGCAGGGTTGACAGATACGCAGTATTTT	CASSLGAGLTDTQYF
-	few	TRBV6-1	TRBJ2-2	TGTGCCAGCAGTGGGGCGGGGGCTGCTGGTCTAAGGGAGCTGTTTTTT	CASSGAGAAGLRELFF
TRBD1	few	TRBV2	TRBJ2-6	TGTGCCAGCAGTCCCTGGGACAGGTCCGACGTCCTGACTTTC	CASSPWDRSDVLTF
-	-	TRBV6-5	TRBJ2-6	TGTGCCAGCGCAATGGTTAGCGTCGGGGCCAACGTCCTGACTTTC	CASAMVSVGANVLTF
TRBD1	once	TRBV7-2	TRBJ2-7	TGTGCCAGCAGCTTGGACCGGACAGGCAGCGAGCAGTACTTC	CASSLDRTGSEQYF
-	-	TRBV18	TRBJ1-2	TGTGCCAGCTCACCACGGCCAGGGGACTATGGCTACACCTTC	CASSPRPGDYGYTF
-	few	TRBV4-3	TRBJ1-2	TGCGCCAGCAGCCAAGATCTCCAGGGTTGGAACTATGGCTACACCTTC	CASSQDLQGWNYGYTF
TRBD2	-	TRBV6-5	TRBJ2-7	TGTGCCAGCACCCGAGCGGGGGCCTTCTACGAGCAGTACTTC	CASTRAGAFYEQYF
-	-	TRBV7-8	TRBJ1-5	TGTGCCAGCAGCTTAGCGGGGCCCGGGAGCAATCAGCCCCAGCATTTT	CASSLAGPGSNQPQHF
-	-	TRBV5-4	TRBJ2-7	TGTGCCAGCAGCCCGGCCTCGGGATTTAGGAACGAGCAGTACTTC	CASSPASGFRNEQYF
-	-	TRBV4-3	TRBJ1-4	TGCGCCAGCAGCCAAGATTTTCCAGCAACTAATGAAAAACTGTTTTTT	CASSQDFPATNEKLFF
-	few	TRBV5-1	TRBJ2-7	TGCGCCAGCAGCTCGCGGACTGCCTCCTACGAGCAGTACTTC	CASSSRTASYEQYF
-	-	TRBV19	TRBJ1-4	TGTGCCAGTAGTATTACCGCGATCGCAACTAATGAAAAACTGTTTTTT	CASSITAIATNEKLFF
-	few	TRBV7-9	TRBJ1-2	TGTGCCAGCAGCTCGGACAGCCGGCTGGGATCCTATGGCTACACCTTC	CASSSDSRLGSYGYTF
-	-	TRBV10-1	TRBJ2-3	TGCGCCAGCAGTGAAGGGCGGGGCACAGATACGCAGTATTTT	CASSEGRGTDTQYF